This T cell receptor (beta chain) was recovered during a study of T-cell reconstitution after alpha-beta-depleted transplantation in children. General study points: Newly produced T cells mostly provided counts and TCRbeta diversity after one year, as hyperexpanded clones declined. The study reportedly traced alpha-beta T cells about two months after transplant to several hundred expanded graft clones.

The V segment lost 7 bases and the J segment 5 bases; nucleotides outside the gene matches: 5. CDR3 length: 14 amino acids. From germline, CDR1 is SNHLY and CDR2 FYNNEI. On this clonotype itself: The antigen is unknown.

Unique molecular identifiers were incorporated during preparation of the TCRbeta library. MiXCR, run by TCRdb on the PCR reads, gives a single entry per CDR3 protein. The repertoire has 500,000 to 750,000 distinct CDR3 sequences, 27% of them found once; the top ten carry just over 35%. The receptor comes from a boy less than two years old with Wiskott-Aldrich syndrome, due to receive a stem cell transplant. Sequences were derived from PBMCs, sampled before TCRalphabeta/CD19-depleted stem cell transplant. This chain uses TRBV2 with TRBJ1-5; TRBD1 aligns across 10 bases. DNA for the CDR3: TGTGCCAGCACTCGACAGGGGGCTTATCAGCCCCAGCATTTT. This codes for CASTRQGAYQPQHF.